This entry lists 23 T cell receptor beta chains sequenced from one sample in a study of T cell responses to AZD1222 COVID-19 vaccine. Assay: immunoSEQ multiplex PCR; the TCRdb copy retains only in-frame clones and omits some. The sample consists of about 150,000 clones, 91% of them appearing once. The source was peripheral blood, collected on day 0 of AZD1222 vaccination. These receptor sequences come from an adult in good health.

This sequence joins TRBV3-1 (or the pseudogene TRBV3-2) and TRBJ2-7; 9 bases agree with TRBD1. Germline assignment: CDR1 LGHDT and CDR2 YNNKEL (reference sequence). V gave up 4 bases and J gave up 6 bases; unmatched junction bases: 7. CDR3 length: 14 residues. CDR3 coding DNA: TGTGCCAGCAGCCCCCGGGACAGGGAAGGCGAGCAGTACTTC. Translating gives CASSPRDREGEQYF.

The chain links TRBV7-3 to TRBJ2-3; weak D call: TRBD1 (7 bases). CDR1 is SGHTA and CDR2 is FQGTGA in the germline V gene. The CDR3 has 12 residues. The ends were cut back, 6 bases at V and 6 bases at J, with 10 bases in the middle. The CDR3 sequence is CASSSGGDTQYF. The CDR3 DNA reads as TGTGCCAGCAGTTCAGGGGGGGATACGCAGTATTTT.

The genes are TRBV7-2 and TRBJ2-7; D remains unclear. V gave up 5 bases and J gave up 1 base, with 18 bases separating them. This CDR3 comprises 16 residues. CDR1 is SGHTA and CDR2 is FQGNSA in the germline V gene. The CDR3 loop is CASSEILSVGSYEQYF. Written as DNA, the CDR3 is TGTGCCAGCAGCGAAATCCTCTCGGTGGGATCCTACGAGCAGTACTTC.

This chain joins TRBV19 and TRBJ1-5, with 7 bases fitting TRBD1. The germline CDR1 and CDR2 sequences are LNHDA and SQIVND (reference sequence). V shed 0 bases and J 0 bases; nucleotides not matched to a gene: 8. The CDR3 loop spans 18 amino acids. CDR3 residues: CASSIDRRGQISNQPQHF. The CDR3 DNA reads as TGTGCCAGTAGTATAGATCGGAGGGGGCAGATTAGCAATCAGCCCCAGCATTTT.

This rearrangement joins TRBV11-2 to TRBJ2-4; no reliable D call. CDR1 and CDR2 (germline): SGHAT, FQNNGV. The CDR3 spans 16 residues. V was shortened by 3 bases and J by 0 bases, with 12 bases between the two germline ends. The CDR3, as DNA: TGTGCCAGCAGCTTTAAGGTGGGGATAGCCAAAAACATTCAGTACTTC. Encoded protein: CASSFKVGIAKNIQYF.

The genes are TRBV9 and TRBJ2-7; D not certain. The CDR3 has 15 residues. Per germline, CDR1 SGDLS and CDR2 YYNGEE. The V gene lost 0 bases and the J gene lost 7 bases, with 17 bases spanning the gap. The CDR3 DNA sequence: TGTGCCAGCAGCGTAGTTCCCGACCGGGCTGCGGAGCAGTACTTC. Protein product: CASSVVPDRAAEQYF.

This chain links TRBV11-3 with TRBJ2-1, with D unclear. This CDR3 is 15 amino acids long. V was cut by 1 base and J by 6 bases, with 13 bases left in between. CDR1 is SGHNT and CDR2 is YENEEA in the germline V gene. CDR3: CASSLGFALSNEQFF. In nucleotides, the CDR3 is TGTGCCAGCAGCTTAGGATTCGCACTGAGCAATGAGCAGTTCTTC.

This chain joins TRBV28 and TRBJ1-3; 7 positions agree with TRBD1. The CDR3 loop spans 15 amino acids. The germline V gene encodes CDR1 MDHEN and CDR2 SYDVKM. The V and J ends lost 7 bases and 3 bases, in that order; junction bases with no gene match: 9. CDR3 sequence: CASKSGQVHGNTIYF. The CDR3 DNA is TGTGCCAGCAAAAGCGGACAGGTTCATGGAAACACCATATATTTT.

This chain's CDR3 is CASSLGGQGVNYGYTF. Here the CDR3 DNA reads TGTGCCAGCAGCTTGGGGGGACAGGGGGTGAACTATGGCTACACCTTC. The chain recombines TRBV5-4 with TRBJ1-2; 11 nucleotides match TRBD1. Germline V gene sequence: CDR1 SGHNT, CDR2 YYREEE (reference sequence). V shed 0 bases and J 2 bases; nucleotides not matched to a gene: 3. The CDR3 contains 16 residues.

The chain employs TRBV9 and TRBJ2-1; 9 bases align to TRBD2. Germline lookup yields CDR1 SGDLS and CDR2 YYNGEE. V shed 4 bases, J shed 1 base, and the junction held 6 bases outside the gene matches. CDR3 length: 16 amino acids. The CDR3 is CASSKNLAGSYNEQFF. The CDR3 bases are TGTGCCAGCAGCAAAAACCTAGCGGGATCCTACAATGAGCAGTTCTTC.

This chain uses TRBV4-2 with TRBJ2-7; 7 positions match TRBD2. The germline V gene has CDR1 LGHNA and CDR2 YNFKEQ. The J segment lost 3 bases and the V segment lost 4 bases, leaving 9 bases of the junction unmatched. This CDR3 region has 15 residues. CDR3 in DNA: TGTGCCAGCAGCCCCCTCGGGACTACCAACTACGAGCAGTACTTC. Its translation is CASSPLGTTNYEQYF.

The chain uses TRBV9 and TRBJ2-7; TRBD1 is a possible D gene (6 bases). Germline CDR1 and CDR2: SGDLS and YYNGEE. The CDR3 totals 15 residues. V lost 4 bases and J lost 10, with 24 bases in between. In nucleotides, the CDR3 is TGTGCCAGCAGCACCTCAGGGGCCCCTATCCCCCGCCAGTACTTC. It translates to CASSTSGAPIPRQYF.

The CDR3 region has the DNA TGTGCCAAACCGGGACAAATGAACACTGAAGCTTTCTTT. Translated: CAKPGQMNTEAFF. V and J are TRBV27 and TRBJ1-1, with TRBD1 as a possible D gene (6 bases). This CDR3 is built from 13 residues. The germline gives CDR1 MNHEY, CDR2 SMNVEV (reference sequence). V was clipped by 10 bases and J by 0 bases, with 12 bases between them.

In nucleotides, the CDR3 is TGTGCCAGCAGCTTAGGTGCGACCGTCTACGAGCAGTACTTC. The encoded protein is CASSLGATVYEQYF. The gene calls are TRBV11-2 and TRBJ2-7; D gene ambiguous. Germline CDR1 SGHAT, CDR2 FQNNGV. The CDR3 consists of 14 residues. The germline V and J ends were trimmed by 1 base and 3 bases, with 10 bases remaining between them.

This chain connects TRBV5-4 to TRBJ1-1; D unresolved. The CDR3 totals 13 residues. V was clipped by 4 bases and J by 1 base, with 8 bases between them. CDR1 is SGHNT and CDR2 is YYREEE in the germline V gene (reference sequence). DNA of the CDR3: TGTGCCAGCAGCCCCAAGACGAACACTGAAGCTTTCTTT. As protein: CASSPKTNTEAFF.

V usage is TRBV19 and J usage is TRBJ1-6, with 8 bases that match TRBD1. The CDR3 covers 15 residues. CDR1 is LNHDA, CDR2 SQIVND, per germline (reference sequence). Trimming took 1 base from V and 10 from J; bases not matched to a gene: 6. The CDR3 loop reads CASSIASGGMSPLHF. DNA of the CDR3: TGTGCCAGTAGTATAGCTTCAGGGGGCATGTCACCCCTCCACTTT.

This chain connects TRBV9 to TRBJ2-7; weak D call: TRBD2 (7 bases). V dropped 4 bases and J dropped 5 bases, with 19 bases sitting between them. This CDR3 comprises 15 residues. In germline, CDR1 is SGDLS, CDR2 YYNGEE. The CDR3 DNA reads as TGTGCCAGCAGCCCGATCGGGGGGCTTACTAACGAGCAGTACTTC. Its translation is CASSPIGGLTNEQYF.

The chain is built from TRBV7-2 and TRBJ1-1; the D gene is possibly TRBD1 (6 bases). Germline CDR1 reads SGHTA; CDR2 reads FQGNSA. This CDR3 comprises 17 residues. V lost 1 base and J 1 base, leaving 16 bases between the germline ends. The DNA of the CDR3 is TGTGCCAGCAGCTTAGTAGGGGGAAGGGTTGGGAACACTGAAGCTTTCTTT. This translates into CASSLVGGRVGNTEAFF.

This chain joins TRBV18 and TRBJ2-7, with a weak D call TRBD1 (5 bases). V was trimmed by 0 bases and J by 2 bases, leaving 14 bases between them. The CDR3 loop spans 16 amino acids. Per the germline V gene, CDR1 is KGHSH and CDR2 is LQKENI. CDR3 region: CASSPPATRQTYEQYF. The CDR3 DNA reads TGTGCCAGCTCACCACCTGCGACGCGACAGACCTACGAGCAGTACTTC.

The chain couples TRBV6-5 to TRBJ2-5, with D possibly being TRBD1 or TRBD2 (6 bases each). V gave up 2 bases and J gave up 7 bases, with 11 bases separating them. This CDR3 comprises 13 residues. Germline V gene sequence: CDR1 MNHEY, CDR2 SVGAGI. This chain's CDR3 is CASSYGGPPTQYF. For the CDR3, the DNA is TGTGCCAGCAGTTACGGGGGGCCCCCGACCCAGTACTTC.

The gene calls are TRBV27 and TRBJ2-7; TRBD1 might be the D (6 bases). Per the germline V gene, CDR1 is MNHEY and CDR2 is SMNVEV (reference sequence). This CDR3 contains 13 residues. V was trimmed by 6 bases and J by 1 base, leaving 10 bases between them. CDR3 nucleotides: TGTGCCAGCAGCCAAACAGGGTCCTACGAGCAGTACTTC. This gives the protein CASSQTGSYEQYF.

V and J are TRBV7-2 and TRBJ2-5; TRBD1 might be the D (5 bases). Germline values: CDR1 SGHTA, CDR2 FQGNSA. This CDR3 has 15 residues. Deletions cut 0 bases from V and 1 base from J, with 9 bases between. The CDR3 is CASSLAQGLQETQYF. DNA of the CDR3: TGTGCCAGCAGCTTAGCTCAGGGTCTCCAAGAGACCCAGTACTTC.

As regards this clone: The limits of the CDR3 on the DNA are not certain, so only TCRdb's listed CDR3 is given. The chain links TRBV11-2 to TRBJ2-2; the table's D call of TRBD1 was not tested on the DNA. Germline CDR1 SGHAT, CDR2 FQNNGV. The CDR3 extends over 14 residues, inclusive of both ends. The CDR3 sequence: CASSFGPGPGELFF.